These 11 T cell receptor beta chains were sequenced from one sample in a study of blood T cell repertoires in COVID-19. Sequenced by immunoSEQ multiplex PCR; TCRdb stores in-frame clones only, minus some. The sample yields 450,000 to 500,000 clones, roughly 87% seen once. Source material: PBMCs or T cells enriched from blood (not recorded which). Receptors were obtained from a woman younger than 35 who had recovered from COVID-19.

There are a few counts of this clone. The V gene is TRBV5-4, the J gene TRBJ1-1; TRBD1 agrees at 10 bases. The V gene end was trimmed by 4 bases and the J gene end by 5 bases; junction bases not matched to a gene: 5. Germline V gives CDR1 SGHNT, CDR2 YYREEE (reference sequence). The CDR3 consists of 14 residues. The CDR3 DNA is TGTGCCAGCAGCGAGCGGACAGGGGGTACTGAAGCTTTCTTT. This translates into CASSERTGGTEAFF.

The V gene is TRBV19, the J gene TRBJ2-7; weak D call: TRBD1 (6 bases). The V and J ends lost 4 bases and 1 base respectively, with 11 bases between them. Per the germline V gene, CDR1 is LNHDA and CDR2 is SQIVND (reference sequence). The CDR3 is 14 residues long. Here the CDR3 DNA reads TGTGCCAGTAGTACTTCGGACAGTTCCTACGAGCAGTACTTC. This gives the protein CASSTSDSSYEQYF.

The rearrangement joins TRBV14 to TRBJ2-1, with TRBD2 matching over 11 bases. Germline CDR1 SGHDN, CDR2 FVKESK. The CDR3 runs to 16 residues. V shed 8 bases, J shed 1 base, and the junction held 7 bases outside the gene matches. CDR3 residues: CASATSGGGSYNEQFF. CDR3 nucleotides: TGTGCCAGCGCTACTAGCGGGGGCGGTTCCTACAATGAGCAGTTCTTC. Full variable domain (outside the CDR3, taken from reference TRBV14 and TRBJ2-1): EAGVTQFPSHSVIEKGQTVTLRCDPISGHDNLYWYRRVMGKEIKFLLHFVKESKQDESGMPNNRFLAERTGGTYSTLKVQPAELEDSGVYFCASATSGGGSYNEQFFGPGTRLTVL.

The chain has TRBV7-3 and TRBJ2-7; tentatively, D is TRBD1 (6 bases). Trimming took 5 bases from V and 0 from J, leaving 17 bases between them. Germline V gives CDR1 SGHTA, CDR2 FQGTGA. The CDR3 spans 16 residues. The CDR3 DNA sequence: TGTGCCAGCAGCCCCGGGACACCCGCTATCTCCTACGAGCAGTACTTC. Translated: CASSPGTPAISYEQYF.

The table lists this clone with a count of one. The chain joins TRBV5-1 to TRBJ1-5, with 9 bases fitting TRBD1. Germline-derived CDR1 and CDR2 are SGHRS and YFSETQ. This CDR3 has 15 residues. With 2 bases clipped from V and 5 bases from J, the junction kept 5 bases outside the gene matches. The CDR3 DNA is TGCGCCAGCAGCTTAGGCGGGACAGGGCATCAGCCCCAGCATTTT. Its protein product is CASSLGGTGHQPQHF.

This clone was seen once. The rearrangement links TRBV3-1 (or the pseudogene TRBV3-2) to TRBJ1-4; TRBD1 might be the D (6 bases). Germline V CDR1 and CDR2: LGHDT, YNNKEL (reference sequence). V lost 4 bases to trimming and J lost 3 bases, with 9 bases between them. The CDR3 covers 14 residues. CDR3 in DNA: TGTGCCAGCAGCCTGGACAGCTCTAATGAAAAACTGTTTTTT. Encoded protein: CASSLDSSNEKLFF.

The chain uses TRBV27 and TRBJ1-5; D might be TRBD1 (5 bases). CDR1 and CDR2 from the germline V gene are MNHEY and SMNVEV (reference sequence). V was trimmed by 0 bases and J by 7 bases, leaving 7 bases between them. The CDR3 runs to 13 residues. CDR3 coding DNA: TGTGCCAGCAGTTTATCGTGGGGCCAGCCCCAGCATTTT. Translation: CASSLSWGQPQHF.

The V gene is TRBV10-3, the J gene TRBJ1-1; D gene uncertain. This CDR3 has 14 amino acids. Germline CDR1 reads ENHRY; CDR2 reads SYGVKD. V was pared by 7 bases and J by 3 bases, with 15 bases between. Written as DNA, the CDR3 is TGTGCCATCAACGAGGGTAGTACTTACACTGAAGCTTTCTTT. Amino acids: CAINEGSTYTEAFF.

V gene TRBV6-2 or TRBV6-3 combines with J gene TRBJ1-5; D is unresolved. CDR3 length equals 15 residues. Germline CDR1 reads MNHEY; CDR2 reads SVGEGT. Trimming removed 6 bases from V and 0 bases from J, with 12 bases in between. The CDR3 reads CASSTQQYSNQPQHF. The CDR3 coding sequence is TGTGCCAGCAGCACACAGCAATATAGCAATCAGCCCCAGCATTTT.

The chain has TRBV5-1 and TRBJ2-3, with D perhaps matching TRBD1 (5 bases). The germline V and J ends were trimmed by 2 bases and 4 bases, with 14 bases remaining between them. The CDR3 is 15 residues long. Germline loops: CDR1 SGHRS, CDR2 YFSETQ. For the CDR3, the DNA is TGCGCCAGCAGCTTCCAGGTACAGGCCCCAGATACGCAGTATTTT. Translated: CASSFQVQAPDTQYF.

The CDR3 loop reads CASKNRDRDTDTQYF. For the CDR3, the DNA is TGCGCCAGCAAAAATCGGGACAGGGACACAGATACGCAGTATTTT. This chain links TRBV5-1 with TRBJ2-3; 9 positions agree with TRBD1. J gave up 2 bases and V 6 bases, and 7 bases lay outside the gene matches. Germline V gene sequence: CDR1 SGHRS, CDR2 YFSETQ. CDR3 length: 15 residues.